These T cell receptor beta chains were read from a single sample in a study of blood T cell repertoires in COVID-19. The table came from immunoSEQ multiplex PCR; TCRdb's copy has only in-frame clones and leaves some out. This repertoire shows about 330,000 clones, less than 90% found once; its top ten account for roughly 1%. Sequencing input: PBMCs or T cells enriched from blood (not recorded which). All receptors come from a woman in her thirties who had recovered from COVID-19. Both conserved end residues are part of each CDR3. D genes are given only for firm matches. Clone size is given for some rows only: seen once, a few or many times, or a class if the clone is expanded.

size: few; V: TRBV7-6; D: .; J: TRBJ1-5; CDR3: CASSLGAGQPQHF; DNA: TGTGCCAGCAGCTTGGGCGCGGGGCAGCCCCAGCATTTT
size: .; V: TRBV2; D: TRBD1; J: TRBJ2-5; CDR3: CASADGTVQETQYF; DNA: TGTGCCAGCGCTGACGGGACAGTCCAAGAGACCCAGTACTTC
size: .; V: TRBV27; D: .; J: TRBJ2-7; CDR3: CASRADSSYEQYF; DNA: TGTGCCAGCAGGGCGGACAGCTCCTACGAGCAGTACTTC
size: .; V: TRBV12-3/TRBV12-4; D: TRBD2; J: TRBJ2-5; CDR3: CASRAGGPETQYF; DNA: TGTGCCAGCAGGGCGGGGGGGCCGGAGACCCAGTACTTC
size: .; V: TRBV27; D: .; J: TRBJ2-1; CDR3: CASSLTAAPDEQFF; DNA: TGTGCCAGCAGTTTGACAGCAGCTCCCGATGAGCAGTTCTTC
size: .; V: TRBV7-2; D: .; J: TRBJ2-5; CDR3: CASSDRYQETQYF; DNA: TGTGCCAGCAGCGACAGATACCAAGAGACCCAGTACTTC
size: .; V: TRBV28; D: .; J: TRBJ2-7; CDR3: CASTQSGPYEQYF; DNA: TGTGCCAGCACCCAATCAGGGCCCTACGAGCAGTACTTC
size: .; V: TRBV28; D: .; J: TRBJ2-7; CDR3: CASSFQGSDEQYF; DNA: TGTGCCAGCAGTTTCCAGGGGTCAGACGAGCAGTACTTC
size: .; V: TRBV28; D: TRBD1; J: TRBJ1-4; CDR3: CASKEDRGNEKLFF; DNA: TGTGCCAGCAAAGAGGACAGGGGTAATGAAAAACTGTTTTTT
size: once; V: TRBV10-3; D: TRBD1; J: TRBJ2-1; CDR3: CAISGGTDNEQFF; DNA: TGTGCCATCAGTGGTGGGACAGATAATGAGCAGTTCTTC
size: .; V: TRBV27; D: TRBD1; J: TRBJ2-1; CDR3: CASSLSTGGLNEQFF; DNA: TGTGCCAGCAGTTTATCGACAGGGGGCCTCAATGAGCAGTTCTTC
size: .; V: TRBV5-1; D: TRBD1; J: TRBJ2-5; CDR3: CASSSRTGGEQTQYF; DNA: TGCGCCAGCAGTTCCCGGACAGGGGGCGAACAGACCCAGTACTTC
size: .; V: TRBV28; D: .; J: TRBJ2-3; CDR3: CASSRGTPSTDTQYF; DNA: TGTGCCAGCAGCCGCGGGACGCCCAGCACAGATACGCAGTATTTT
size: .; V: TRBV19; D: .; J: TRBJ1-5; CDR3: CASSIGGHNQPQHF; DNA: TGTGCCAGTAGTATAGGGGGACACAATCAGCCCCAGCATTTT
size: .; V: TRBV5-1; D: TRBD1; J: TRBJ1-2; CDR3: CASKEGADYGYTF; DNA: TGCGCCAGCAAGGAGGGGGCGGACTATGGCTACACCTTC
size: .; V: TRBV7-9; D: .; J: TRBJ2-7; CDR3: CASSPQDRSYEQYF; DNA: TGTGCCAGCAGCCCTCAGGACAGATCCTACGAGCAGTACTTC
size: once; V: TRBV18; D: .; J: TRBJ1-3; CDR3: CASSPVIGRGSGNTIYF; DNA: TGTGCCAGCTCACCGGTTATCGGCAGGGGTTCTGGAAACACCATATATTTT
size: .; V: TRBV2; D: .; J: TRBJ1-4; CDR3: CASSGGPAPNEKLFF; DNA: TGTGCCAGCAGTGGGGGGCCGGCTCCTAATGAAAAACTGTTTTTT
size: .; V: TRBV28; D: .; J: TRBJ2-7; CDR3: CASIQGRGRLLSYEQYF; DNA: TGTGCCAGCATTCAGGGGAGGGGGAGGCTCCTCTCCTACGAGCAGTACTTC
size: .; V: TRBV5-4; D: .; J: TRBJ1-5; CDR3: CASSFNGGDSNQPQHF; DNA: TGTGCCAGCAGCTTCAACGGAGGGGATAGCAATCAGCCCCAGCATTTT
size: .; V: TRBV27; D: TRBD1; J: TRBJ2-7; CDR3: CASSLSGQGGYEQYF; DNA: TGTGCCAGCAGTTTATCTGGACAGGGAGGCTACGAGCAGTACTTC
size: .; V: TRBV5-1; D: .; J: TRBJ1-1; CDR3: CASSLEQVYTEAFF; DNA: TGCGCCAGCAGCTTGGAACAGGTGTACACTGAAGCTTTCTTT
size: .; V: TRBV5-8; D: TRBD1; J: TRBJ2-7; CDR3: CAGRQGSSYEQYF; DNA: TGTGCCGGAAGACAGGGCAGTTCATACGAGCAGTACTTC
size: .; V: TRBV19; D: .; J: TRBJ1-5; CDR3: CASSIWTGNQPQHF; DNA: TGTGCCAGTAGTATCTGGACGGGGAATCAGCCCCAGCATTTT
size: .; V: TRBV28; D: .; J: TRBJ1-3; CDR3: CASRGTRGGRNTIYF; DNA: TGTGCCAGCAGGGGTACAAGGGGTGGGAGAAACACCATATATTTT
size: .; V: TRBV6-6; D: .; J: TRBJ2-7; CDR3: CASSSSLASSYEQYF; DNA: TGTGCCAGCAGTTCGTCCCTAGCATCGTCCTACGAGCAGTACTTC
size: .; V: TRBV24-1; D: TRBD1; J: TRBJ2-3; CDR3: CATSLDRGSTDTQYF; DNA: TGTGCCACCAGCCTCGACAGGGGCAGCACAGATACGCAGTATTTT
size: few; V: TRBV7-9; D: .; J: TRBJ2-7; CDR3: CASSPKAGEQYF; DNA: TGTGCCAGCAGCCCCAAGGCGGGCGAGCAGTACTTC
size: .; V: TRBV14; D: .; J: TRBJ1-1; CDR3: CASSQSLFLGGDTEAFF; DNA: TGTGCCAGCAGCCAATCTTTGTTTCTTGGAGGGGACACTGAAGCTTTCTTT
size: once; V: TRBV28; D: .; J: TRBJ1-5; CDR3: CASSLRERTYSNQPQHF; DNA: TGTGCCAGCAGTTTACGGGAGCGTACGTATAGCAATCAGCCCCAGCATTTT
size: few; V: TRBV28; D: .; J: TRBJ1-6; CDR3: CAIAEAYNSPLHF; DNA: TGTGCCATTGCTGAGGCCTATAATTCACCCCTCCACTTT
size: .; V: TRBV7-9; D: TRBD1; J: TRBJ2-1; CDR3: CASSSTGQVYNEQFF; DNA: TGTGCCAGCAGCTCCACGGGACAGGTTTACAATGAGCAGTTCTTC
size: .; V: TRBV9; D: .; J: TRBJ1-4; CDR3: CASSASGDEKLFF; DNA: TGTGCCAGCAGCGCCTCAGGGGATGAAAAACTGTTTTTT
size: .; V: TRBV5-6; D: TRBD2; J: TRBJ2-1; CDR3: CASSFYAGGLGNEQFF; DNA: TGTGCCAGCAGCTTTTACGCGGGGGGGCTCGGTAATGAGCAGTTCTTC
size: .; V: TRBV25-1; D: .; J: TRBJ1-5; CDR3: CASSDPGDARQPQHF; DNA: TGTGCCAGCAGTGACCCAGGGGACGCCAGACAGCCCCAGCATTTT
size: .; V: TRBV27; D: TRBD2; J: TRBJ2-6; CDR3: CASSMGLAGGPLSGANVLTF; DNA: TGTGCCAGCAGTATGGGACTAGCGGGGGGGCCGCTCTCTGGGGCCAACGTCCTGACTTTC
size: few; V: TRBV7-6; D: TRBD2; J: TRBJ2-2; CDR3: CASSPSGGLDTGELFF; DNA: TGTGCCAGCAGCCCTAGCGGGGGGCTCGACACCGGGGAGCTGTTTTTT
size: .; V: TRBV5-1; D: TRBD2; J: TRBJ2-3; CDR3: CASSLGGTSDTDTQYF; DNA: TGCGCCAGCAGCTTGGGGGGGACTAGCGACACAGATACGCAGTATTTT
size: .; V: TRBV28; D: .; J: TRBJ1-3; CDR3: CASSNRGSGNTIYF; DNA: TGTGCCAGCAGCAATCGAGGGTCTGGAAACACCATATATTTT
size: .; V: TRBV5-4; D: .; J: TRBJ1-2; CDR3: CASSFGTRGDYGYTF; DNA: TGTGCCAGCAGCTTCGGGACTAGGGGGGACTATGGCTACACCTTC
size: once; V: TRBV7-8; D: TRBD1; J: TRBJ1-2; CDR3: CASSSKQGDGYTF; DNA: TGTGCCAGCAGCTCAAAACAGGGGGATGGCTACACCTTC
size: .; V: TRBV28; D: .; J: TRBJ1-5; CDR3: CASSGEVNQPQHF; DNA: TGTGCCAGCTCCGGGGAGGTCAATCAGCCCCAGCATTTT
size: .; V: TRBV19; D: .; J: TRBJ1-2; CDR3: CASKRDFLGDGYTF; DNA: TGTGCCAGTAAACGGGACTTCCTGGGGGATGGCTACACCTTC
size: .; V: TRBV29-1; D: TRBD1; J: TRBJ1-1; CDR3: CSARDSLNTEAFF; DNA: TGCAGCGCGAGGGACAGTTTGAACACTGAAGCTTTCTTT
size: .; V: TRBV5-6; D: .; J: TRBJ1-2; CDR3: CASSPIRGTGYTF; DNA: TGTGCCAGCAGCCCGATCAGGGGCACTGGCTACACCTTC
size: once; V: TRBV5-1; D: TRBD1; J: TRBJ1-1; CDR3: CASSPGQGEAEAFF; DNA: TGCGCCAGCAGCCCGGGACAGGGGGAGGCTGAAGCTTTCTTT
size: .; V: TRBV18; D: TRBD1; J: TRBJ1-5; CDR3: CASSPKRTGGDQPQHF; DNA: TGTGCCAGCTCACCAAAGAGGACAGGGGGCGATCAGCCCCAGCATTTT
size: .; V: TRBV9; D: .; J: TRBJ1-6; CDR3: CASNAGDNRSPLHF; DNA: TGTGCCAGCAACGCAGGGGACAATCGGTCACCCCTCCACTTT
size: once; V: TRBV2; D: TRBD1; J: TRBJ2-7; CDR3: CASSAGTGGSEQYF; DNA: TGTGCCAGCAGTGCCGGGACAGGGGGGAGCGAGCAGTACTTC
size: .; V: TRBV5-5; D: .; J: TRBJ1-5; CDR3: CASSLGDGNQPQHF; DNA: TGTGCCAGCAGCCTCGGGGATGGCAATCAGCCCCAGCATTTT
size: .; V: TRBV24-1; D: .; J: TRBJ1-5; CDR3: CATSDLTANQPQHF; DNA: TGTGCCACCAGTGATTTGACAGCTAATCAGCCCCAGCATTTT
size: .; V: TRBV29-1; D: .; J: TRBJ1-5; CDR3: CSVEDVEGQPQHF; DNA: TGCAGCGTTGAAGACGTGGAGGGGCAGCCCCAGCATTTT